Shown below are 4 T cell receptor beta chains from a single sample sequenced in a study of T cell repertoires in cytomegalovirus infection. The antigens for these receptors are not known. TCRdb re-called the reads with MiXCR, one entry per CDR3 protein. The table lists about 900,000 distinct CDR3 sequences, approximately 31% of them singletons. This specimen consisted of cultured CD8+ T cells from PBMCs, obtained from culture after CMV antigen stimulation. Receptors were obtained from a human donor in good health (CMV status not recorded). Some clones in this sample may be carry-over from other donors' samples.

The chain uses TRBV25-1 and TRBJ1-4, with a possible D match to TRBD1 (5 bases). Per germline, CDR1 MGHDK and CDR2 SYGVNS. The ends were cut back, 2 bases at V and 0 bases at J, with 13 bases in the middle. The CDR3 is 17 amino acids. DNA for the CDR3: TGTGCCAGCAGTGAAGTCCCAGGGCTTGCAACTAATGAAAAACTGTTTTTT. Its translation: CASSEVPGLATNEKLFF.

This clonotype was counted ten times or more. CDR3 residues: CASSLGIGRAQETQYF. The CDR3 DNA reads TGTGCCAGCAGCTTAGGAATAGGGCGGGCCCAAGAGACCCAGTACTTC. The chain uses TRBV7-2 and TRBJ2-5, with TRBD2 as a possible D gene (5 bases). CDR1 is SGHTA, CDR2 FQGNSA, per germline. This CDR3 has 16 amino acids. The V end lost 1 base, the J end lost 1 base, and 13 bases lay between the germline ends.

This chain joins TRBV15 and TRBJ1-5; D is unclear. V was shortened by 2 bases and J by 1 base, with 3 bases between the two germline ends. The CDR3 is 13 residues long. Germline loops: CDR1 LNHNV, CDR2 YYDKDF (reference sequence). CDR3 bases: TGTGCCACCAGCAGACTAAGCAATCAGCCCCAGCATTTT. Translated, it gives CATSRLSNQPQHF.

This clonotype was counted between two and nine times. The CDR3: CASSLGKRYEQYV. In DNA, the CDR3 is TGTGCCAGCAGTTTGGGTAAGAGATACGAGCAGTACGTC. This rearrangement joins TRBV12-3 or TRBV12-4 to TRBJ2-7, with D uncertain. Trimming left V 3 bases short and J 4 bases short, with 10 bases between. This CDR3 contains 13 residues.